The 24 T cell receptor beta chains in this list originate from one sample, sequenced in a study of T cell changes during pregnancy in multiple sclerosis. The method was immunoSEQ multiplex PCR; TCRdb's version includes in-frame clones alone and lacks a portion of them. The data contain some 70,000 clones, 80% to 95% of them singletons. This material consisted of peripheral blood, taken in the first trimester of pregnancy. All receptors come from a female donor with multiple sclerosis, enrolled in a pregnancy study.

This chain uses TRBV7-7 with TRBJ2-5; 7 bases are shared with TRBD2. With 5 bases clipped from V and 4 bases from J, the junction kept 10 bases outside the gene matches. Germline V lookup: CDR1 SSHAT, CDR2 FNYEAQ (reference sequence). The CDR3 sequence is 15 residues long. CDR3 bases: TGTGCCAGCAGCCAAAACCCGGGGGAGGGAGAGACCCAGTACTTC. It codes for CASSQNPGEGETQYF.

The J gene is TRBJ2-1, the V gene TRBV19; 11 positions agree with TRBD1. CDR1 and CDR2 from the germline V gene are LNHDA and SQIVND (reference sequence). Germline trimming cut 2 bases from V and 4 bases from J; bases unmatched to any gene: 10. The CDR3 is 18 residues long. The DNA of the CDR3 is TGTGCCAGTAGTATATCTTTCGCCGGGACAGGGGGATACAATGAGCAGTTCTTC. The encoded protein is CASSISFAGTGGYNEQFF. Full variable domain (rest looked up from reference TRBV19 and TRBJ2-1): DGGITQSPKYLFRKEGQNVTLSCEQNLNHDAMYWYRQDPGQGLRLIYYSQIVNDFQKGDIAEGYSVSREKKESFPLTVTSAQKNPTAFYLCASSISFAGTGGYNEQFFGPGTRLTVL.

This chain connects TRBV11-2 to TRBJ2-7; a possible D gene is TRBD1 (5 bases). The CDR3 contains 15 residues. The germline V gene encodes CDR1 SGHAT and CDR2 FQNNGV. The V end lost 5 bases, the J end lost 5 bases, and 19 bases lay between the germline ends. The CDR3 DNA is TGTGCCAGCAGCCTCTGGGGCGTTGAACGGGACGAGCAGTACTTC. Amino acid sequence: CASSLWGVERDEQYF.

The rearrangement joins TRBV5-6 to TRBJ1-2; weak D call: TRBD1 (6 bases). CDR1 is SGHDT and CDR2 is YYEEEE in the germline V gene. The germline V and J ends were trimmed by 4 bases and 2 bases, with 24 bases remaining between them. The CDR3 runs to 18 residues. CDR3 sequence (DNA): TGTGCCAGCAGCCAGACCTACAGGGCAATCGCTTTCAACTATGGCTACACCTTC. Residues: CASSQTYRAIAFNYGYTF.

The V gene is TRBV5-1, the J gene TRBJ1-3; D gene ambiguous. Trimming cost V 4 bases and J 0 bases, with 14 bases left between them. The CDR3 consists of 16 residues. Germline V gene sequence: CDR1 SGHRS, CDR2 YFSETQ. CDR3 DNA: TGCGCCAGCAGCCCTCACATCTTGATCTCTGGAAACACCATATATTTT. Amino acid sequence: CASSPHILISGNTIYF. Complete variable domain (other parts from reference TRBV5-1 and TRBJ1-3): KAGVTQTPRYLIKTRGQQVTLSCSPISGHRSVSWYQQTPGQGLQFLFEYFSETQRNKGNFPGRFSGRQFSNSRSEMNVSTLELGDSALYLCASSPHILISGNTIYFGEGSWLTVV.

The chain is built from TRBV4-2 and TRBJ1-2; the D gene is possibly TRBD1 (6 bases). The CDR3 is 16 residues long. Germline CDR1 reads LGHNA; CDR2 reads YNFKEQ. V dropped 2 bases and J dropped 6 bases, with 19 bases sitting between them. The CDR3 region has the DNA TGTGCCAGCAGCCAAAAGCCCAGGGGAGAGCCGGATGGCTACACCTTC. This encodes CASSQKPRGEPDGYTF.

This rearrangement joins TRBV6-6 to TRBJ2-5, with TRBD2 identical over 7 bases. Germline CDR1 MNHNY, CDR2 SVGAGI (reference sequence). The CDR3 extends over 14 amino acids. With V trimmed by 7 bases and J by 2 bases, 7 bases remained unmatched. The CDR3 loop is CASKPSGLQETQYF. The CDR3, as DNA: TGTGCCAGCAAGCCTAGCGGCTTACAAGAGACCCAGTACTTC.

The chain links TRBV2 to TRBJ1-4, with a tentative D call TRBD1 (5 bases). V was cut by 3 bases and J by 3 bases, with 17 bases left in between. CDR3 size: 17 residues. Germline V lookup: CDR1 SNHLY, CDR2 FYNNEI. The CDR3 DNA reads TGTGCCAGCAGTGAGGATGGGTTTAAGGGGTCTAATGAAAAACTGTTTTTT. It yields the protein CASSEDGFKGSNEKLFF.

The rearrangement joins TRBV19 to TRBJ2-3; TRBD2 matches 9 bases. The CDR3 totals 15 residues. Germline assignment: CDR1 LNHDA and CDR2 SQIVND (reference sequence). With V trimmed by 9 bases and J by 0 bases, 7 bases remained unmatched. The CDR3 DNA sequence: TGTGCCAGCTTGGGGCTAGCGGGGAGCACAGATACGCAGTATTTT. It specifies CASLGLAGSTDTQYF. The complete variable domain, with remaining parts taken from reference TRBV19 and TRBJ2-3, reads DGGITQSPKYLFRKEGQNVTLSCEQNLNHDAMYWYRQDPGQGLRLIYYSQIVNDFQKGDIAEGYSVSREKKESFPLTVTSAQKNPTAFYLCASLGLAGSTDTQYFGPGTRLTVL.

Turning to this clone: The germline gene is not matched at one end of the junction; a read error may be the cause. The J gene is TRBJ2-1, the V gene TRBV11-2; 11 nucleotides line up with TRBD2. In germline, CDR1 is SGHAT, CDR2 FQNNGV. The CDR3 has 16 residues. The CDR3 sequence: CASRLAGGSSYNEQFF. CDR3 DNA sequence: TGTGCCAGCAGGTTAGCGGGGGGGAGCTCCTACAATGAGCAGTTCTTC.

This chain connects TRBV9 to TRBJ2-1; possibly TRBD2 for D (6 bases). With 6 bases removed from V and 4 bases from J, the gap between germline ends came to 14 bases. The CDR3 is made up of 14 amino acids. Germline lookup yields CDR1 SGDLS and CDR2 YYNGEE. The CDR3 nucleotides are TGTGCCAGCACTGGGGGGACCGGGTACAATGAGCAGTTCTTC. Amino acids: CASTGGTGYNEQFF.

V gene TRBV30 combines with J gene TRBJ1-5; weak D call: TRBD1 (5 bases). V lost 1 base, J lost 0 bases, and 25 bases lay in between. This CDR3 contains 20 residues. From germline, CDR1 is GTSNPN and CDR2 SVGIG (reference sequence). This CDR3 is CAWSGGKETDFLNSNQPQHF. For the CDR3, the DNA is TGTGCCTGGAGTGGCGGAAAGGAGACAGATTTTCTTAATAGCAATCAGCCCCAGCATTTT.

The rearrangement links TRBV5-4 to TRBJ1-2; 10 nucleotides match TRBD1. There are 16 residues in the CDR3. The V segment lost 0 bases and the J segment 0 bases; nucleotides outside the gene matches: 2. In germline, CDR1 is SGHNT, CDR2 YYREEE (reference sequence). In DNA, the CDR3 is TGTGCCAGCAGCTTGGGTGGGACAGGGGCTAACTATGGCTACACCTTC. Its translation: CASSLGGTGANYGYTF.

The chain links TRBV9 to TRBJ2-3; TRBD2 aligns across 15 bases. Trimming took 4 bases from V and 4 from J; bases not matched to a gene: 13. The germline CDR1 and CDR2 sequences are SGDLS and YYNGEE. The CDR3 is made up of 19 amino acids. The CDR3 DNA is TGTGCCAGCAGCCGAATTCCGGGACTAGCGGGGGGCGGGGCAGATACGCAGTATTTT. Its translation: CASSRIPGLAGGGADTQYF.

This sequence joins TRBV5-6 and TRBJ2-7; possible D gene TRBD2, 8 bases. Between the trimmed V and J ends, which lost 4 bases and 6 bases, there was a span of 20 bases. There are 15 residues in the CDR3. In germline, CDR1 is SGHDT, CDR2 YYEEEE. CDR3 in amino acids: CASSLRGREVGEQYF. The CDR3 DNA follows: TGTGCCAGCAGCCTTAGGGGGCGGGAGGTCGGCGAGCAGTACTTC.

The chain combines TRBV5-1 with TRBJ1-4; 11 positions agree with TRBD1. Losses at the gene ends were 4 bases for V and 12 bases for J; bases not matched to a gene: 8. The CDR3 consists of 14 residues. Germline CDR1 SGHRS, CDR2 YFSETQ. The CDR3, as DNA: TGCGCCAGCAGCCTCGGACAGGGGGCTCTTCAACTGTTTTTT. This gives the protein CASSLGQGALQLFF.

V usage is TRBV28 and J usage is TRBJ2-3; 10 bases agree with TRBD1. CDR1 is MDHEN and CDR2 is SYDVKM in the germline V gene. V dropped 5 bases and J dropped 2; count of bases not matched to a gene: 4. This CDR3 has 15 amino acids. Here the CDR3 reads CASSKGQGYTDTQYF. CDR3 coding DNA: TGTGCCAGCAGTAAGGGACAGGGGTACACAGATACGCAGTATTTT.

The chain recombines TRBV10-3 with TRBJ1-3, with 8 nucleotides matching TRBD1. The CDR3 runs to 15 residues. V was pared by 5 bases and J by 2 bases, with 5 bases of the junction left unmatched. Germline V gene sequence: CDR1 ENHRY, CDR2 SYGVKD. The CDR3 DNA follows: TGTGCCATCAGTCCCATACAGGGGGCTGGAAACACCATATATTTT. Protein sequence: CAISPIQGAGNTIYF.

V is TRBV7-8 and J is TRBJ1-2, with 8 positions matching TRBD1. Germline loops: CDR1 SGHVS, CDR2 FQNEAQ. The CDR3 contains 15 residues. The V gene end was trimmed by 5 bases and the J gene end by 4 bases; junction bases not matched to a gene: 9. The DNA of the CDR3 is TGTGCCAGCAGCCCGGACAGGGTTAGGGGCTATGGCTACACCTTC. Its translation is CASSPDRVRGYGYTF.

This rearrangement joins TRBV30 to TRBJ2-7; 7 bases are a match to TRBD1. Germline-derived CDR1 and CDR2 are GTSNPN and SVGIG (reference sequence). This CDR3 has 15 amino acids. The J segment lost 0 bases and the V segment lost 2 bases, leaving 7 bases of the junction unmatched. The DNA of the CDR3 is TGTGCCTGGAGTCCCCCGGACAGGTTCTCCTACGAGCAGTACTTC. Encoded protein: CAWSPPDRFSYEQYF.

This CDR3 reads CASSPDRQASYEQYF. CDR3 sequence (DNA): TGCGCCAGCAGCCCAGACCGACAGGCCTCCTACGAGCAGTACTTC. The J gene is TRBJ2-7, the V gene TRBV5-1; a weak D match, TRBD1 (6 bases). V gave up 4 bases and J gave up 0 bases, with 14 bases separating them. The CDR3 extends over 15 amino acids. Germline-derived CDR1 and CDR2 are SGHRS and YFSETQ.

CDR3 DNA sequence: TGTGCCAGCAGCTTAGTAACAGGGATAGATGGCTACACCTTC. This sequence encodes CASSLVTGIDGYTF. V usage is TRBV7-9 and J usage is TRBJ1-2, with a weak D call TRBD1 (6 bases). Trimming removed 1 base from V and 6 bases from J, with 12 bases in between. The CDR3 contains 14 residues. Germline V CDR1 and CDR2: SEHNR, FQNEAQ (reference sequence).

The V and J genes are TRBV5-8 and TRBJ1-4; 8 positions agree with TRBD1. The CDR3 covers 15 residues. Germline CDR1 SGHTS, CDR2 YDEGEE. V shed 4 bases, J shed 7 bases, and the junction held 9 bases outside the gene matches. As DNA, the CDR3 is TGTGCCAGCAGCCTCAACAGGGGGTCGGGTGAAAAACTGTTTTTT. Translating gives CASSLNRGSGEKLFF. Using reference TRBV5-8 and TRBJ1-4 for the parts outside the CDR3, the full variable domain is EAGVTQSPTHLIKTRGQQATLRCSPISGHTSVYWYQQALGLGLQFLLWYDEGEERNRGNFPPRFSGRQFPNYSSELNVNALELEDSALYLCASSLNRGSGEKLFFGSGTQLSVL.

DNA of the CDR3: TGTGCCAGTAGTATTAGTAGCTCTGGGGCCAACGTCCTGACTTTC. Translation: CASSISSSGANVLTF. The J gene is TRBJ2-6, the V gene TRBV19; no reliable D call. V lost 3 bases and J 0 bases, leaving 6 bases between the germline ends. The germline V gene encodes CDR1 LNHDA and CDR2 SQIVND (reference sequence). This CDR3 has 15 amino acids.